Listed below are T cell receptor beta chains from one sample, sequenced in a study of cytomegalovirus exposure and HLA in healthy donors. Clones were sequenced by immunoSEQ multiplex PCR, and TCRdb holds only the in-frame ones, with some missing. The sample includes some 130,000 clones, 60% to 80% of them seen just once. Input material: PBMCs. Receptors were obtained from a man aged 18 to 30 in good health and CMV-seronegative. CDR3s include the opening cysteine and the closing phenylalanine or tryptophan. The order of the fields is clone size, D gene, V gene, J gene, CDR3 DNA, CDR3 protein. The D gene is left open where the match is weak. Not all rows give a size; the values are once, few, many and, for expanded clones, a class.

abundance: NA
d_gene: TRBD1
v_gene: TRBV19
j_gene: TRBJ1-2
CDR3nt: TGTGCCAGTAGTATCGAGGTAGGGGGCGACTATGGCTACACCTTC
CDR3aa: CASSIEVGGDYGYTF

abundance: NA
d_gene: NA
v_gene: TRBV25-1
j_gene: TRBJ1-2
CDR3nt: TGTGCCAGCAGTGGGGTCTGGGGGGGAAATTATGGCTACACCTTC
CDR3aa: CASSGVWGGNYGYTF

abundance: NA
d_gene: NA
v_gene: TRBV2
j_gene: TRBJ2-4
CDR3nt: TGTGCCAGCAGTGGCCTGACCGGGGACATTCAGTACTTC
CDR3aa: CASSGLTGDIQYF

abundance: NA
d_gene: TRBD1
v_gene: TRBV7-8
j_gene: TRBJ2-2
CDR3nt: TGTGCCAGCAGCTTACCCCGAATTGGGACAGAAAGGAACACCGGGGAGCTGTTTTTT
CDR3aa: CASSLPRIGTERNTGELFF

abundance: NA
d_gene: NA
v_gene: TRBV25-1
j_gene: TRBJ2-1
CDR3nt: TGTGCCAGCAGTGAATCGCCTCCTCGGGTCTACAATGAGCAGTTCTTC
CDR3aa: CASSESPPRVYNEQFF

abundance: NA
d_gene: TRBD1
v_gene: TRBV4-3
j_gene: TRBJ1-6
CDR3nt: TGCGCCAGCAGCCAAGATAGGGGACAGCTCAATTCACCCCTCCACTTT
CDR3aa: CASSQDRGQLNSPLHF

abundance: NA
d_gene: NA
v_gene: TRBV7-2
j_gene: TRBJ2-1
CDR3nt: TGTGCCAGCAGCTTAGGGAGGCAGGCATACAATGAGCAGTTCTTC
CDR3aa: CASSLGRQAYNEQFF

abundance: NA
d_gene: NA
v_gene: TRBV7-9
j_gene: TRBJ1-3
CDR3nt: TGTTCCAGCAGCCAGACTGGAAACACCATATATTTT
CDR3aa: CSSSQTGNTIYF

abundance: NA
d_gene: NA
v_gene: TRBV7-2
j_gene: TRBJ1-2
CDR3nt: TGTGCCAGCAGCCCCTTTCGAACAGGGTGGAATGGCTACACCTTC
CDR3aa: CASSPFRTGWNGYTF

abundance: NA
d_gene: TRBD1
v_gene: TRBV7-9
j_gene: TRBJ1-1
CDR3nt: TGTGCCAGCAGCCCCCCATTCAGACAGGGGGCGAAGGGAGCTTTCTTT
CDR3aa: CASSPPFRQGAKGAFF

abundance: NA
d_gene: TRBD1
v_gene: TRBV7-9
j_gene: TRBJ1-2
CDR3nt: TGTTCCAGCAGCCTCAACAGGGGGACTGGCTACACCTTC
CDR3aa: CSSSLNRGTGYTF

abundance: NA
d_gene: TRBD1
v_gene: TRBV19
j_gene: TRBJ2-7
CDR3nt: TGTGCCAGTGGTGGGACAGGAGCCCAACACGAGCAGTACTTC
CDR3aa: CASGGTGAQHEQYF

abundance: few
d_gene: NA
v_gene: TRBV4-3
j_gene: TRBJ2-7
CDR3nt: TGCGCCAGCAGCCAAGATGCCCATCCAGGTTTCGAGCAGTACTTC
CDR3aa: CASSQDAHPGFEQYF

abundance: once
d_gene: TRBD2
v_gene: TRBV6-1
j_gene: TRBJ2-3
CDR3nt: TGTGCCAGCAGTGGCCATAGCGGGGTGAGGACAGATACGCAGTATTTT
CDR3aa: CASSGHSGVRTDTQYF

abundance: NA
d_gene: TRBD1
v_gene: TRBV6-6
j_gene: TRBJ1-2
CDR3nt: TGTGCCAGCAGTTTTGCCGGGACAGGGGGTGGCGGCTACACCTTC
CDR3aa: CASSFAGTGGGGYTF

abundance: NA
d_gene: TRBD1
v_gene: TRBV2
j_gene: TRBJ2-7
CDR3nt: TGTGCCAGCAATCGAGACAGGGGAACCTACGAGCAGTACTTC
CDR3aa: CASNRDRGTYEQYF

abundance: NA
d_gene: TRBD1
v_gene: TRBV6-5
j_gene: TRBJ1-1
CDR3nt: TGTGCCAGCAGTTACAGGGGACAGGGGATAATCCCTGAAGCTTTCTTT
CDR3aa: CASSYRGQGIIPEAFF

abundance: NA
d_gene: NA
v_gene: TRBV30
j_gene: TRBJ1-6
CDR3nt: TGTGCCTGGAGTGTACTGGGCAGTAATTCACCCCTCCACTTT
CDR3aa: CAWSVLGSNSPLHF

abundance: NA
d_gene: NA
v_gene: TRBV5-1
j_gene: TRBJ2-7
CDR3nt: TGCGCCAGCAGCTTTGGGTGGGGTGGACAGCCTGACTCGCAGTACTTC
CDR3aa: CASSFGWGGQPDSQYF

abundance: NA
d_gene: NA
v_gene: TRBV6-6
j_gene: TRBJ1-1
CDR3nt: TGTGCCAGCAGCTTTACAGACATTAACACTGAAGCTTTCTTT
CDR3aa: CASSFTDINTEAFF

abundance: once
d_gene: TRBD1
v_gene: TRBV10-3
j_gene: TRBJ1-2
CDR3nt: TGTGCCATCAGTGACACGAGGGGGCGCGTAGATGGCTACACCTTC
CDR3aa: CAISDTRGRVDGYTF

abundance: NA
d_gene: NA
v_gene: TRBV30
j_gene: TRBJ1-5
CDR3nt: TGTGCCTGGAGTGTACCAGGGATCGACAATCAGCCCCAGCATTTT
CDR3aa: CAWSVPGIDNQPQHF

abundance: NA
d_gene: TRBD2
v_gene: TRBV4-3
j_gene: TRBJ2-3
CDR3nt: TGCGCCAGCAGCCAATTACACGGGACTAGCGGGGCCACAGATACGCAGTATTTT
CDR3aa: CASSQLHGTSGATDTQYF

abundance: NA
d_gene: NA
v_gene: TRBV7-2
j_gene: TRBJ1-2
CDR3nt: TGTGCCAGCAGCTTAGGAGGTCCAGAGCCTCGATATGGCTACACCTTC
CDR3aa: CASSLGGPEPRYGYTF

abundance: NA
d_gene: TRBD1
v_gene: TRBV7-6
j_gene: TRBJ2-7
CDR3nt: TGTGCCAGCAGCTTTGGACAGGGGGTCCCGTACGAGCAGTACTTC
CDR3aa: CASSFGQGVPYEQYF

abundance: NA
d_gene: TRBD1
v_gene: TRBV6-1
j_gene: TRBJ2-4
CDR3nt: TGTGCCAGCAGTACAGGGGGCTTAAACATTCAGTACTTC
CDR3aa: CASSTGGLNIQYF

abundance: NA
d_gene: NA
v_gene: TRBV10-3
j_gene: TRBJ2-3
CDR3nt: TGTGCCATCAGCTCCGACAGTTATAGCACAGATACGCAGTATTTT
CDR3aa: CAISSDSYSTDTQYF

abundance: NA
d_gene: NA
v_gene: TRBV5-1
j_gene: TRBJ2-2
CDR3nt: TGCGCCAGCAGCTCGAGTCCCGGGACATACAACACCGGGGAGCTGTTTTTT
CDR3aa: CASSSSPGTYNTGELFF

abundance: once
d_gene: NA
v_gene: TRBV29-1
j_gene: TRBJ1-1
CDR3nt: TGCAGCGTTGTTCGGAGGGACGAAGCTTTCTTT
CDR3aa: CSVVRRDEAFF

abundance: few
d_gene: NA
v_gene: TRBV6-6
j_gene: TRBJ1-1
CDR3nt: TGTGCCAGCAGTCCAGGAGGGAGTGAAGCTTTCTTT
CDR3aa: CASSPGGSEAFF

abundance: NA
d_gene: NA
v_gene: TRBV4-3
j_gene: TRBJ1-6
CDR3nt: TGCGCCAGCAGCCAAAAGGGGGGGGGTCGGACTGGTTCACCCCTCCACTTT
CDR3aa: CASSQKGGGRTGSPLHF

abundance: NA
d_gene: NA
v_gene: TRBV6-5
j_gene: TRBJ1-3
CDR3nt: TGTGCCAGCAGTTACTCGAGCTGGAGGGGTGGGGACACCATATATTTT
CDR3aa: CASSYSSWRGGDTIYF

abundance: NA
d_gene: NA
v_gene: TRBV4-3
j_gene: TRBJ2-7
CDR3nt: TGCGCCAGCAGCCAAGCCTCCGGGGTTGGATACGAGCAGTACTTC
CDR3aa: CASSQASGVGYEQYF

abundance: once
d_gene: TRBD1
v_gene: TRBV5-4
j_gene: TRBJ1-6
CDR3nt: TGTGCCAGCAGCTCGAAAACAGGGGGGAATTCACCCCTCCACTTT
CDR3aa: CASSSKTGGNSPLHF

abundance: many
d_gene: NA
v_gene: TRBV7-8
j_gene: TRBJ1-2
CDR3nt: TGTGCCAGCAGCTTGGACACTTGGGGCTATGGCTACACCTTC
CDR3aa: CASSLDTWGYGYTF

abundance: NA
d_gene: NA
v_gene: TRBV11-1
j_gene: TRBJ1-6
CDR3nt: TGTGCCAGCAGCTTAAGGCCGGGGGATTCACCCCTCCACTTT
CDR3aa: CASSLRPGDSPLHF

abundance: once
d_gene: NA
v_gene: TRBV5-1
j_gene: TRBJ2-7
CDR3nt: TGCGCCAGCAGCTTGAGCAGGTTGATCGGCGAGCAGTACTTC
CDR3aa: CASSLSRLIGEQYF

abundance: NA
d_gene: TRBD1
v_gene: TRBV18
j_gene: TRBJ2-7
CDR3nt: TGTGCCAGCTCACAACGGGACAGGGTAGTCTACGAGCAGTACTTC
CDR3aa: CASSQRDRVVYEQYF

abundance: few
d_gene: NA
v_gene: TRBV12-5
j_gene: TRBJ2-3
CDR3nt: TGTGCTAGTGGTTTGGGCACACGCACAGATACGCAGTATTTT
CDR3aa: CASGLGTRTDTQYF

abundance: NA
d_gene: TRBD2
v_gene: TRBV14
j_gene: TRBJ2-3
CDR3nt: TGTGCCAGCAGCGCTCAGCGGGACTCTTGGAGTCAAGATACGCAGTATTTT
CDR3aa: CASSAQRDSWSQDTQYF

abundance: NA
d_gene: TRBD1
v_gene: TRBV11-2
j_gene: TRBJ1-1
CDR3nt: TGTGCCAGCAGCACAAACCGGGGACAGGGGGCAATTAATACTGAAGCTTTCTTT
CDR3aa: CASSTNRGQGAINTEAFF

abundance: few
d_gene: TRBD1
v_gene: TRBV10-3
j_gene: TRBJ1-3
CDR3nt: TGTGCCACCGGACAGGGGGCGGCTGGAAACACCATATATTTT
CDR3aa: CATGQGAAGNTIYF

abundance: NA
d_gene: NA
v_gene: TRBV19
j_gene: TRBJ1-4
CDR3nt: TGTGCCAGCCGAAGGGCGGGGGAAAAACTGTTTTTT
CDR3aa: CASRRAGEKLFF

abundance: once
d_gene: NA
v_gene: TRBV20-1
j_gene: TRBJ2-3
CDR3nt: TGCAGTGAGGACAACACAGATACGCAGTATTTT
CDR3aa: CSEDNTDTQYF

abundance: NA
d_gene: NA
v_gene: TRBV30
j_gene: TRBJ1-3
CDR3nt: TGTGCCTGGAGTCCCGACGGGGACACCATATATTTT
CDR3aa: CAWSPDGDTIYF

abundance: NA
d_gene: NA
v_gene: TRBV5-1
j_gene: TRBJ1-1
CDR3nt: TGCGCCAGCTCTGACAGCATACCGAACACTGAAGCTTTCTTT
CDR3aa: CASSDSIPNTEAFF

abundance: NA
d_gene: NA
v_gene: TRBV25-1
j_gene: TRBJ2-3
CDR3nt: TGTGCCAGCATCCCCCTCGGACAGTACAGCACAGATACGCAGTATTTT
CDR3aa: CASIPLGQYSTDTQYF

abundance: once
d_gene: NA
v_gene: TRBV29-1
j_gene: TRBJ1-2
CDR3nt: TGCAGCGTGGCCCGAGCGAGCCATGGCTACACCTTC
CDR3aa: CSVARASHGYTF

abundance: NA
d_gene: NA
v_gene: TRBV5-1
j_gene: TRBJ1-2
CDR3nt: TGCGCCAGCAGCTCAGAGGAGAACTATGGCTACACCTTC
CDR3aa: CASSSEENYGYTF

abundance: NA
d_gene: NA
v_gene: TRBV19
j_gene: TRBJ2-2
CDR3nt: TGTGCCAGTACCTCGCAGAGGAGATTGAACACCGGGGAGCTGTTTTTT
CDR3aa: CASTSQRRLNTGELFF

abundance: NA
d_gene: NA
v_gene: TRBV7-2
j_gene: TRBJ2-7
CDR3nt: TGTGCCAGCAGCTTAACAGGCCTTCCCTACGAGCAGTACTTC
CDR3aa: CASSLTGLPYEQYF

abundance: once
d_gene: TRBD1
v_gene: TRBV19
j_gene: TRBJ2-7
CDR3nt: TGTGCCAGTAGTATATGGGGGACAGGAGCCTACGAGCAGTACTTC
CDR3aa: CASSIWGTGAYEQYF

abundance: NA
d_gene: NA
v_gene: TRBV20-1
j_gene: TRBJ2-7
CDR3nt: TGCAGTGCCAGACAGGATTACGAGCAGTACTTC
CDR3aa: CSARQDYEQYF